These 22 T cell receptor beta chains were all obtained from the same sample, sequenced in a study of blood T cell repertoires in COVID-19. Profiling relied on immunoSEQ multiplex PCR, and the TCRdb table lists in-frame clones only, not all of them. Of tens of thousands of clones in the sample, around 83% were seen once. Material for sequencing was peripheral blood. These receptor sequences come from a woman aged 55-69 years with acute or convalescent COVID-19.

The chain links TRBV19 to TRBJ1-2; D is unclear. Per the germline V gene, CDR1 is LNHDA and CDR2 is SQIVND (reference sequence). CDR3 length: 14 amino acids. The V and J ends lost 0 bases and 2 bases respectively, with 7 bases between them. CDR3 coding DNA: TGTGCCAGTAGTATAGAACGGCGGAACTATGGCTACACCTTC. Amino acids: CASSIERRNYGYTF.

The chain recombines TRBV5-4 with TRBJ2-1; D gene unclear. Germline assignment: CDR1 SGHNT and CDR2 YYREEE (reference sequence). The V end was cut by 4 bases, the J end by 3 bases, with 8 bases between. This CDR3 has 13 residues. The DNA for the CDR3 is TGTGCCAGCAGCCCTCCTAGCTACAATGAGCAGTTCTTC. This translates into CASSPPSYNEQFF.

This chain joins TRBV7-8 and TRBJ1-5, with D hard to call. Germline V gives CDR1 SGHVS, CDR2 FQNEAQ. This CDR3 has 14 amino acids. Between the trimmed V and J ends, which lost 1 base and 4 bases, there was a span of 8 bases. CDR3: CASSLGQNNQPQHF. In DNA, the CDR3 is TGTGCCAGCAGCTTAGGTCAGAATAATCAGCCCCAGCATTTT.

The chain combines TRBV11-3 with TRBJ2-2; TRBD1 matches at 7 bases. With V trimmed by 4 bases and J by 3 bases, 8 bases remained unmatched. The CDR3 runs to 16 residues. The V gene's germline CDR1 is SGHNT and CDR2 YENEEA. In DNA form, the CDR3 reads TGTGCCAGCAGCTATTGGGGACAGACGGACACCGGGGAGCTGTTTTTT. This gives the protein CASSYWGQTDTGELFF.

This clone was found once. V and J are TRBV24-1 and TRBJ1-4, with D possibly being TRBD1 (6 bases). Trimming cost V 2 bases and J 6 bases, with 12 bases left between them. The length of the CDR3 is 15 residues. CDR1 KGHDR and CDR2 SFDVKD come from the germline V gene. CDR3 loop: CATSDSGRGDEKLFF. The CDR3 DNA reads as TGTGCCACCAGTGATTCGGGCAGGGGAGATGAAAAACTGTTTTTT.

The V call is TRBV7-2, the J call TRBJ1-2; 7 bases match TRBD1. This CDR3 is 15 amino acids long. V lost 2 bases and J lost 0; bases outside the gene matches: 3. Germline V gene lookup returns CDR1 SGHTA and CDR2 FQGNSA. CDR3 protein: CASSLQDRPNYGYTF. The CDR3 DNA sequence: TGTGCCAGCAGCTTACAGGACAGGCCTAACTATGGCTACACCTTC.

The chain employs TRBV5-8 and TRBJ1-4; 7 bases fit TRBD1. The CDR3 covers 14 residues. CDR1 and CDR2 (germline): SGHTS, YDEGEE. Unmatched junction bases numbered 4, after V lost 4 bases and J lost 4 bases. CDR3 in amino acids: CASSEGQHNEKLFF. The CDR3 DNA reads as TGTGCCAGCAGCGAGGGACAGCATAATGAAAAACTGTTTTTT.

This clone came up once. The CDR3 reads CASSPDRVEQYF. In nucleotides, the CDR3 is TGTGCCAGCAGTCCGGACAGGGTCGAGCAGTACTTC. The chain is built from TRBV6-2 or TRBV6-3 and TRBJ2-7; 8 bases line up with TRBD1. Unmatched junction bases numbered 3, after V lost 5 bases and J lost 6 bases. CDR1 is MNHEY, CDR2 SVGEGT, per germline. The CDR3 runs to 12 residues.

The rearrangement uses TRBV13 and TRBJ1-2, with a tentative D call TRBD1 (6 bases). Germline V gene data show CDR1 as PRHDT and CDR2 as FYEKMQ (reference sequence). V gave up 4 bases and J gave up 7 bases, with 16 bases separating them. This CDR3 comprises 14 residues. CDR3 protein: CASSSTGGLGGYTF. The CDR3 DNA sequence: TGTGCCAGCAGCTCTACGGGGGGGCTAGGTGGCTACACCTTC.

The V and J genes are TRBV5-4 and TRBJ2-1, with 11 bases fitting TRBD2. Germline V gene lookup returns CDR1 SGHNT and CDR2 YYREEE (reference sequence). This CDR3 is 15 amino acids long. V was clipped by 3 bases and J by 14 bases; unmatched bases: 13. The CDR3 sequence is CASSSSNRLAGSEFF. The CDR3 DNA reads TGTGCCAGCAGCTCTTCGAACCGACTAGCGGGAAGTGAGTTCTTC.

The rearrangement joins TRBV27 to TRBJ1-6; unclear D gene. Trimming took 4 bases from V and 6 from J, leaving 10 bases between them. CDR3 length: 14 amino acids. Germline assignment: CDR1 MNHEY and CDR2 SMNVEV (reference sequence). The CDR3 sequence: CASSYSNGNSPLHF. Written as DNA, the CDR3 is TGTGCCAGCAGTTATAGTAACGGTAATTCACCCCTCCACTTT.

The V call is TRBV4-1, the J call TRBJ2-3, with 8 bases that match TRBD2. V shed 1 base and J 0 bases; nucleotides not matched to a gene: 9. Germline V gene data show CDR1 as MGHRA and CDR2 as YSYEKL. The CDR3 has 18 residues. The CDR3 spells CASSQVGGAGPSTDTQYF. The DNA for the CDR3 is TGCGCCAGCAGCCAAGTCGGGGGGGCGGGTCCGAGCACAGATACGCAGTATTTT.

The CDR3 spells CASSPGAGYSGNTIYF. CDR3 in DNA: TGCGCCAGCAGCCCCGGGGCGGGGTATTCCGGAAACACCATATATTTT. This chain uses TRBV4-1 with TRBJ1-3; TRBD1 is a possible D gene (5 bases). This CDR3 contains 16 residues. V shed 4 bases and J shed 4 bases, with 17 bases lying between them. Per the germline V gene, CDR1 is MGHRA and CDR2 is YSYEKL.

The chain uses TRBV3-1 (or the pseudogene TRBV3-2) and TRBJ1-1, with 7 nucleotides matching TRBD1. From germline, CDR1 is LGHDT and CDR2 YNNKEL (reference sequence). The CDR3 covers 15 residues. V shed 5 bases and J 7 bases; nucleotides not matched to a gene: 13. In DNA, the CDR3 is TGTGCCAGCAGCTCGAGATATCCGGGACAGAGTGAAGCTTTCTTT. As protein: CASSSRYPGQSEAFF.

The rearrangement joins TRBV9 to TRBJ1-1, with no clear D. CDR3 size: 15 residues. Germline V gives CDR1 SGDLS, CDR2 YYNGEE. V was clipped by 3 bases and J by 7 bases, with 19 bases between them. The CDR3 bases are TGTGCCAGCAGCGATGGAGGGCGGACTCGACATGAAGCTTTCTTT. Protein product: CASSDGGRTRHEAFF.

The count of this clone is one. The chain is built from TRBV30 and TRBJ1-5; a possible D gene is TRBD1 (5 bases). This CDR3 is 15 amino acids long. Germline V gene data show CDR1 as GTSNPN and CDR2 as SVGIG (reference sequence). V lost 7 bases and J lost 0, with 16 bases in between. CDR3: CALGMGPNSNQPQHF. As DNA, the CDR3 is TGTGCCTTGGGGATGGGGCCTAATAGCAATCAGCCCCAGCATTTT.

This clone was seen just once. The CDR3 sequence: CASSISRNTDTQYF. DNA of the CDR3: TGTGCCAGTAGTATATCCAGGAACACAGATACGCAGTATTTT. This chain connects TRBV19 to TRBJ2-3, with D hard to call. Germline lookup yields CDR1 LNHDA and CDR2 SQIVND (reference sequence). V shed 2 bases and J shed 2 bases, with 8 bases lying between them. This CDR3 comprises 14 residues.

On this clone itself: The same CDR3 can be traced to other DNA sequences in this sample. J is TRBJ2-5 and V is TRBV24-1; 10 bases agree with TRBD1. Germline V gives CDR1 KGHDR, CDR2 SFDVKD. The CDR3 is made up of 16 amino acids. Losses at the gene ends were 2 bases for V and 1 base for J; bases not matched to a gene: 3. In nucleotides, the CDR3 is TGTGCCACCAGTGATTCCCGGACAGGGGGCCAAGAGACCCAGTACTTC. It translates to CATSDSRTGGQETQYF.

CDR3 amino acids: CASSDMVGGSLANEQFF. CDR3 nucleotide sequence: TGTGCCAGCAGTGATATGGTCGGCGGGTCCCTGGCGAATGAGCAGTTCTTC. The rearrangement links TRBV6-1 to TRBJ2-1; perhaps TRBD2 as D (5 bases). The CDR3 sequence is 17 residues long. The germline V gene encodes CDR1 MNHNS and CDR2 SASEGT. Trimming cost V 3 bases and J 7 bases, with 22 bases left between them.

The J gene is TRBJ1-4, the V gene TRBV30; 10 nucleotides line up with TRBD1. CDR1 and CDR2 (germline): GTSNPN, SVGIG (reference sequence). V shed 4 bases, J shed 7 bases, and the junction held 9 bases outside the gene matches. The CDR3 contains 15 residues. The CDR3 DNA follows: TGTGCCTGGATCCCGCTGGGACAGGGGCCTGAAAAACTGTTTTTT. Amino acid sequence: CAWIPLGQGPEKLFF.

This clone was found a few times. The chain combines TRBV18 with TRBJ1-1, with 9 bases that match TRBD1. This CDR3 has 15 amino acids. Germline CDR1 is KGHSH and CDR2 is LQKENI. J gave up 3 bases and V 3 bases, and 5 bases lay outside the gene matches. The CDR3 region is CASSPTQGAYTEAFF. The CDR3 DNA follows: TGTGCCAGCTCACCGACACAGGGGGCGTACACTGAAGCTTTCTTT.

The gene calls are TRBV7-3 and TRBJ2-7, with 10 bases matching TRBD2. The germline gives CDR1 SGHTA, CDR2 FQGTGA. This CDR3 comprises 13 residues. With 5 bases clipped from V and 4 bases from J, the junction kept 2 bases outside the gene matches. The CDR3 loop is CASSQGLAYEQYF. CDR3 nucleotides: TGTGCCAGCAGCCAGGGACTAGCGTACGAGCAGTACTTC.